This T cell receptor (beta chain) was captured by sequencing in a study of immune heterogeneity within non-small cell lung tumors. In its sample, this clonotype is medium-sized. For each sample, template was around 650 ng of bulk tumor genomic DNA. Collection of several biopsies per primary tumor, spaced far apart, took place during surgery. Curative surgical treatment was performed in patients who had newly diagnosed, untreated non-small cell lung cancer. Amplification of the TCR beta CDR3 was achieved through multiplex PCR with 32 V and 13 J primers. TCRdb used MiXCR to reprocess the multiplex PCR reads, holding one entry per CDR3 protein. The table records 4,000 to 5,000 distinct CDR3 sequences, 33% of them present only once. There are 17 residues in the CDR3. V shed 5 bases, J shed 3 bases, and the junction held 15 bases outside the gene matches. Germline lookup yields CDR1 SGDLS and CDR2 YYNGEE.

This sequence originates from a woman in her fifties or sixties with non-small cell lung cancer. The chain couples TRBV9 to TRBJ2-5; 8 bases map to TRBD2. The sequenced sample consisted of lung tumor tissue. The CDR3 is CASSSSLAGAPEETQYF. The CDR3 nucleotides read TGTGCCAGCAGTTCGTCGCTAGCGGGTGCGCCAGAAGAGACCCAGTACTTC. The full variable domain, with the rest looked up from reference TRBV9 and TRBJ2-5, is DSGVTQTPKHLITATGQRVTLRCSPRSGDLSVYWYQQSLDQGLQFLIQYYNGEERAKGNILERFSAQQFPDLHSELNLSSLELGDSALYFCASSSSLAGAPEETQYFGPGTRLLVL.